This T cell receptor beta chain was retrieved from a study of Ad26.COV2.S vaccination and SARS-CoV-2 variants. Study-level background: Donor had been placed in the Ad26.COV2.S arm of the COV1001 trial.

As to this clone: Its antigen is as yet unknown.

V was clipped by 2 bases and J by 4 bases, with 14 bases between them. The CDR3 has 15 residues. Looked up from germline, CDR1 is LNHDA and CDR2 is SQIVND (reference sequence). Profiling relied on immunoSEQ multiplex PCR, and the TCRdb table lists in-frame clones only, not all of them. This table has some 410,000 clones, about 90% appearing once. Treatment reported: about 20 received Ad26.COV2.S at low or high dose, single or two shots; 5 received placebo; per-sample allocation not given. Samples analyzed were those drawn on day 63 after the first vaccine or placebo injection. In Boston, the donor was an adult between 18-55 years of age. Study-level points and caveats: After vaccination, reports described spike-specific CD8+ and CD4+ T cell responses as showing substantial breadth. Comparable non-spike TCR breadth was observed in vaccine and placebo recipients.

The chain links TRBV19 to TRBJ2-5, with D maybe TRBD2 (5 bases). This sequence was found in a person aged 18-60 years who received the Ad26.COV2.S COVID-19 vaccine or a placebo. The sample in question was peripheral blood, obtained in a trial of Ad26.COV2.S vaccine versus placebo. CDR3 DNA: TGTGCCAGTAGTATATCCGGGAACCGCCGAGAGACCCAGTACTTC. It encodes CASSISGNRRETQYF. Full variable domain (outside the CDR3, taken from reference TRBV19 and TRBJ2-5): DGGITQSPKYLFRKEGQNVTLSCEQNLNHDAMYWYRQDPGQGLRLIYYSQIVNDFQKGDIAEGYSVSREKKESFPLTVTSAQKNPTAFYLCASSISGNRRETQYFGPGTRLLVL.